Presented here are 30 T cell receptor beta chains from one specimen sequenced in a study of lymphopenia after photon versus proton radiotherapy. Repertoires were generated with immunoSEQ multiplex PCR, while TCRdb's copy carries only in-frame clones and drops some. The table has tens of thousands of clones, 85% to 90% seen once; the top ten hold around 50%. The starting material was peripheral blood, obtained from a patient treated with proton-based radiotherapy. These receptors were obtained from a woman in her sixties with cholangiocarcinoma. Some clones in this sample may be carry-over from other donors' samples.

This clone turned up a few times. The chain carries TRBV2 and TRBJ1-2, with 7 bases lining up with TRBD1. The CDR3 loop spans 15 amino acids. V dropped 1 base and J dropped 5; count of bases not matched to a gene: 7. Germline CDR1 SNHLY, CDR2 FYNNEI. CDR3 DNA: TGTGCCAGCAGTGAAGGGGTCGGGACAGATTATGGCTACACCTTC. Translating gives CASSEGVGTDYGYTF.

The chain uses TRBV6-5 and TRBJ1-6; D not certain. The CDR3 consists of 14 residues. V gave up 2 bases and J gave up 9 bases, with 11 bases separating them. Germline CDR1 MNHEY, CDR2 SVGAGI. In nucleotides, the CDR3 is TGTGCCAGCAGTTACCAACGGGGAGGTTCACCCCTCCACTTT. Protein product: CASSYQRGGSPLHF.

J is TRBJ2-1 and V is TRBV27; 10 nucleotides agree with TRBD1. The CDR3 contains 14 residues. J lost 8 bases, V lost 5 bases, and 6 bases had no gene match. The germline CDR1 and CDR2 sequences are MNHEY and SMNVEV (reference sequence). DNA of the CDR3: TGTGCCAGCAGTGACAGGGGGCTTGTCGATGAGCAGTTCTTC. This gives the protein CASSDRGLVDEQFF.

This clone was seen a single time. The chain joins TRBV5-6 to TRBJ2-1; D is possibly TRBD2 (5 bases). The V gene lost 4 bases and the J gene lost 3 bases, with 17 bases spanning the gap. Germline V lookup: CDR1 SGHDT, CDR2 YYEEEE. This CDR3 comprises 16 residues. The CDR3 DNA reads TGTGCCAGCAGCCGCAGGCGGTTGAGGGTCTACAATGAGCAGTTCTTC. As protein: CASSRRRLRVYNEQFF.

This clone has a single count. This chain links TRBV19 with TRBJ1-2; no clear D. V was pared by 3 bases and J by 2 bases, with 7 bases between. The V gene's germline CDR1 is LNHDA and CDR2 SQIVND (reference sequence). The CDR3 spans 13 residues. The CDR3 region is CASSMRGNYGYTF. The CDR3 nucleotides are TGTGCCAGTAGTATGCGCGGAAACTATGGCTACACCTTC. Drawing the rest from reference TRBV19 and TRBJ1-2, the complete variable domain is DGGITQSPKYLFRKEGQNVTLSCEQNLNHDAMYWYRQDPGQGLRLIYYSQIVNDFQKGDIAEGYSVSREKKESFPLTVTSAQKNPTAFYLCASSMRGNYGYTFGSGTRLTVV.

The chain employs TRBV19 and TRBJ2-2; 10 nucleotides align to TRBD1. V dropped 4 bases and J dropped 11; count of bases not matched to a gene: 1. This CDR3 is built from 12 residues. CDR1 and CDR2 (germline): LNHDA, SQIVND (reference sequence). The CDR3 DNA reads TGTGCCAGTAGTAAGACAGGGGGCGAGCTGTTTTTT. Translating it yields CASSKTGGELFF.

The rearrangement links TRBV11-3 to TRBJ2-2; 8 nucleotides line up with TRBD2. Germline CDR1 is SGHNT and CDR2 is YENEEA. Trimming cost V 5 bases and J 6 bases; bases outside gene matches: 11. CDR3 length: 16 amino acids. DNA of the CDR3: TGTGCCAGCAGCCCCAGCGGGGGCAATGTTGCCGGGGAGCTGTTTTTT. As protein: CASSPSGGNVAGELFF.

The chain links TRBV20-1 to TRBJ2-5; D is unclear. The CDR3 loop spans 11 amino acids. Germline CDR1 reads DFQATT; CDR2 reads SNEGSKA (reference sequence). V lost 4 bases and J 5 bases, leaving 8 bases between the germline ends. CDR3 sequence: CSANSLETQYF. DNA of the CDR3: TGCAGTGCTAACTCACTGGAGACCCAGTACTTC.

This chain joins TRBV7-9 and TRBJ2-7; no clear D. Germline loops: CDR1 SEHNR, CDR2 FQNEAQ (reference sequence). Trimming shortened V by 3 bases and J by 2 bases, and 11 bases separated the two germline ends. This CDR3 has 14 residues. Written as DNA, the CDR3 is TGTGCCAGCAGCTTGGTTGGGGTCACCTACGAGCAGTACTTC. Translating it yields CASSLVGVTYEQYF.

The J gene is TRBJ1-6, the V gene TRBV6-5; 7 positions agree with TRBD1. Germline V gives CDR1 MNHEY, CDR2 SVGAGI. V lost 0 bases and J lost 5; bases outside the gene matches: 4. The CDR3 runs to 16 residues. The chain's CDR3 is CASSYSGGQHNSPLHF. The DNA for the CDR3 is TGTGCCAGCAGTTACTCGGGGGGACAGCATAATTCACCCCTCCACTTT.

The V call is TRBV5-1, the J call TRBJ2-1; tentative D call: TRBD2 (5 bases). Trimming took 7 bases from V and 7 from J, leaving 18 bases between them. Germline-derived CDR1 and CDR2 are SGHRS and YFSETQ. CDR3 length equals 14 residues. DNA of the CDR3: TGCGCCAGCGCAGCGGAACCTACCTCTAATGAGCAGTTCTTC. Translated, it gives CASAAEPTSNEQFF.

V is TRBV4-1 and J is TRBJ2-3; 9 positions match TRBD2. Germline trimming cut 0 bases from V and 0 bases from J; bases unmatched to any gene: 4. The CDR3 is 17 amino acids. Looked up from germline, CDR1 is MGHRA and CDR2 is YSYEKL. CDR3 protein: CASSQDHLAGSTDTQYF. CDR3 nucleotide sequence: TGCGCCAGCAGCCAAGATCACCTAGCGGGAAGCACAGATACGCAGTATTTT.

The chain uses TRBV25-1 and TRBJ2-3; D tentatively reads TRBD1 or TRBD2 (5 bases each). V shed 6 bases and J shed 2 bases, with 12 bases lying between them. CDR3 size: 14 residues. Germline V lookup: CDR1 MGHDK, CDR2 SYGVNS. CDR3 protein: CASRGTGATDTQYF. CDR3 DNA sequence: TGTGCCAGCAGGGGTACCGGGGCCACAGATACGCAGTATTTT.

The table lists this clone with a few counts. The chain recombines TRBV2 with TRBJ1-6; D is unresolved. Germline lookup yields CDR1 SNHLY and CDR2 FYNNEI. Deletions cut 6 bases from V and 14 bases from J, with 17 bases between. The CDR3 contains 13 residues. The CDR3 region is CASSADVERALHF. CDR3 sequence (DNA): TGTGCCAGCAGCGCGGACGTCGAAAGGGCCCTCCACTTT.

The V and J genes are TRBV5-1 and TRBJ2-3; tentatively, D is TRBD1 (6 bases). V was trimmed by 5 bases and J by 6 bases, leaving 10 bases between them. The CDR3 sequence is 12 residues long. From germline, CDR1 is SGHRS and CDR2 YFSETQ. Here the CDR3 reads CASRAGADTQYF. DNA for the CDR3: TGCGCCAGCAGAGCAGGGGCGGATACGCAGTATTTT.

The rearrangement links TRBV27 to TRBJ2-2, with a possible D match to TRBD2 (6 bases). Germline loops: CDR1 MNHEY, CDR2 SMNVEV (reference sequence). The germline V and J ends were trimmed by 2 bases and 0 bases, with 7 bases remaining between them. The CDR3 covers 15 residues. CDR3 sequence reads: CASSLAGTNTGELFF. The CDR3 nucleotides are TGTGCCAGCAGTTTAGCGGGGACGAACACCGGGGAGCTGTTTTTT.

J is TRBJ2-3 and V is TRBV7-2; D call uncertain. CDR3 length: 15 residues. Germline CDR1 is SGHTA and CDR2 is FQGNSA. V shed 5 bases and J shed 0 bases, with 12 bases lying between them. CDR3 sequence reads: CASSPFGRSTDTQYF. DNA of the CDR3: TGTGCCAGCAGCCCGTTCGGGCGGAGCACAGATACGCAGTATTTT.

This chain links TRBV6-5 with TRBJ1-1; D may be TRBD1 (5 bases). Germline V gene data show CDR1 as MNHEY and CDR2 as SVGAGI. Trimming took off 5 bases at V and 1 base at J, with 8 bases between the two ends. This CDR3 contains 13 residues. The CDR3 sequence is CASSQTGNTEAFF. CDR3 nucleotides: TGTGCCAGCAGTCAAACAGGGAACACTGAAGCTTTCTTT.

The chain joins TRBV11-3 to TRBJ2-7; the D gene is possibly TRBD2 (6 bases). The germline gives CDR1 SGHNT, CDR2 YENEEA. V was shortened by 7 bases and J by 5 bases, with 18 bases between the two germline ends. CDR3 size: 14 residues. In DNA, the CDR3 is TGTGCCAGCAACCCCCCCGGGACTTCGAACGAGCAGTACTTC. Its translation: CASNPPGTSNEQYF.

The rearrangement joins TRBV6-1 to TRBJ1-1, with D perhaps TRBD1 (5 bases). Germline-derived CDR1 and CDR2 are MNHNS and SASEGT. The CDR3 is 14 residues long. Trimming cost V 7 bases and J 0 bases, with 12 bases left between them. The CDR3 is CASKMGELNTEAFF. In DNA, the CDR3 is TGTGCCAGCAAAATGGGGGAGTTGAACACTGAAGCTTTCTTT.

The chain is built from TRBV18 and TRBJ2-3, with D possibly TRBD1 on 6 matching bases. This CDR3 has 15 residues. Trimming stripped 4 bases from V and 2 bases from J, with 13 bases between. Looked up from germline, CDR1 is KGHSH and CDR2 is LQKENI. This CDR3 is CASSLYRDNTDTQYF. CDR3 coding DNA: TGTGCCAGCTCACTTTACCGGGACAACACAGATACGCAGTATTTT.

This chain joins TRBV18 and TRBJ2-3, with 10 bases matching TRBD2. The CDR3 has 16 amino acids. V shed 0 bases, J shed 1 base, and the junction held 1 base outside the gene matches. The V gene's germline CDR1 is KGHSH and CDR2 LQKENI. CDR3 amino acids: CASSPPTSGGTDTQYF. CDR3 sequence (DNA): TGTGCCAGCTCACCACCTACTAGCGGGGGCACAGATACGCAGTATTTT.

J is TRBJ1-2 and V is TRBV10-2; D is unclear. The CDR3 totals 12 residues. Germline CDR1 is WSHSY and CDR2 is SAAADI. V was pared by 2 bases and J by 0 bases, with 1 base between. CDR3 sequence (DNA): TGCGCCAGCAGTGAGGCTAACTATGGCTACACCTTC. Translating it yields CASSEANYGYTF.

This clone was observed a handful of times. The gene calls are TRBV5-1 and TRBJ2-7; 8 bases are a match to TRBD1. V was pared by 5 bases and J by 4 bases, with 14 bases of the junction left unmatched. CDR1 is SGHRS, CDR2 YFSETQ, per germline. The CDR3 consists of 16 residues. In DNA, the CDR3 is TGCGCCAGCAGAAACGCCCCCGGGACAGGAAAGTACGAGCAGTACTTC. This codes for CASRNAPGTGKYEQYF. Full variable domain (remainder filled in from reference TRBV5-1 and TRBJ2-7): KAGVTQTPRYLIKTRGQQVTLSCSPISGHRSVSWYQQTPGQGLQFLFEYFSETQRNKGNFPGRFSGRQFSNSRSEMNVSTLELGDSALYLCASRNAPGTGKYEQYFGPGTRLTVT.

This chain links TRBV6-4 with TRBJ2-1; D is tentatively TRBD1 or TRBD2 (5 bases each). This CDR3 has 14 residues. V was clipped by 6 bases and J by 4 bases, with 13 bases between them. Germline values: CDR1 MRHNA, CDR2 SNTAGT. The CDR3 DNA sequence: TGTGCCAGCAGAGCCGGGACGTCTTACAATGAGCAGTTCTTC. Translating gives CASRAGTSYNEQFF.

J is TRBJ1-5 and V is TRBV19, with 8 nucleotides matching TRBD1. Per germline, CDR1 LNHDA and CDR2 SQIVND (reference sequence). V shed 7 bases and J 5 bases; nucleotides not matched to a gene: 4. This CDR3 region has 13 residues. CDR3 sequence: CASNDRGYQPQHF. CDR3 bases: TGTGCCAGTAATGACAGGGGTTATCAGCCCCAGCATTTT. The full variable domain, completed using reference TRBV19 and TRBJ1-5, is DGGITQSPKYLFRKEGQNVTLSCEQNLNHDAMYWYRQDPGQGLRLIYYSQIVNDFQKGDIAEGYSVSREKKESFPLTVTSAQKNPTAFYLCASNDRGYQPQHFGDGTRLSIL.

This clone was counted a few times. This rearrangement joins TRBV7-9 to TRBJ2-3; maybe TRBD1 (6 bases). CDR3 length equals 16 residues. The V end lost 5 bases, the J end lost 1 base, and 16 bases lay between the germline ends. Germline V CDR1 and CDR2: SEHNR, FQNEAQ (reference sequence). The CDR3 region has the DNA TGTGCCAGCAGCAATGTCGCAGGGGCCCGCACAGATACGCAGTATTTT. This sequence encodes CASSNVAGARTDTQYF.

The chain couples TRBV19 to TRBJ2-1, with TRBD2 identical over 8 bases. Germline values: CDR1 LNHDA, CDR2 SQIVND (reference sequence). Trimming took 6 bases from V and 3 from J; bases not matched to a gene: 7. The CDR3 extends over 15 amino acids. CDR3 region: CASRRLAGDYNEQFF. CDR3 nucleotide sequence: TGTGCCAGTAGACGCCTAGCGGGCGACTACAATGAGCAGTTCTTC.

This clone occurred once. The chain recombines TRBV6-5 with TRBJ1-6; TRBD1 agrees at 7 bases. V shed 0 bases, J shed 12 bases, and the junction held 8 bases outside the gene matches. This CDR3 has 15 amino acids. Germline V CDR1 and CDR2: MNHEY, SVGAGI. The CDR3 reads CASSYSGTAYRPLHF. CDR3 DNA: TGTGCCAGCAGTTACTCTGGGACAGCCTACAGACCCCTCCACTTT.

V is TRBV5-5 and J is TRBJ2-1; D unresolved. Germline CDR1 reads SGHKS; CDR2 reads YYEKEE (reference sequence). Trimming took 2 bases from V and 4 from J, leaving 13 bases between them. The CDR3 extends over 15 amino acids. The DNA for the CDR3 is TGTGCCAGCAGCTTTAAGGACGAACCATACAATGAGCAGTTCTTC. It translates to CASSFKDEPYNEQFF.